This TCR beta chain was identified during a study of a mutant IDH1 vaccine in newly diagnosed glioma. The repertoire was sequenced with immunoSEQ multiplex PCR; TCRdb's copy has only in-frame clones and lacks some. In the table there are roughly 86,000 clones, nearly 90% of which are singletons. The CDR3 extends over 14 amino acids. Germline CDR1 MGHRA, CDR2 YSYEKL. V lost 4 bases and J lost 1, with 8 bases in between. The time point is: week 47, end of study. Vaccine doses each comprised 300 ug of mutant IDH1 20-mer peptide, with topical imiquimod. Worth noting for this clone: Antigen: not known.

This chain connects TRBV4-1 to TRBJ1-5; the D is unclear. The sample in question was PBMCs, obtained from a glioma patient whose treatment included an IDH1 peptide vaccine. The TCR was taken from a woman aged 45-60 years with glioma. In DNA form, the CDR3 reads TGCGCCAGCAGCCGGCCAGGAAGCAATCAGCCCCAGCATTTT. Protein sequence: CASSRPGSNQPQHF.